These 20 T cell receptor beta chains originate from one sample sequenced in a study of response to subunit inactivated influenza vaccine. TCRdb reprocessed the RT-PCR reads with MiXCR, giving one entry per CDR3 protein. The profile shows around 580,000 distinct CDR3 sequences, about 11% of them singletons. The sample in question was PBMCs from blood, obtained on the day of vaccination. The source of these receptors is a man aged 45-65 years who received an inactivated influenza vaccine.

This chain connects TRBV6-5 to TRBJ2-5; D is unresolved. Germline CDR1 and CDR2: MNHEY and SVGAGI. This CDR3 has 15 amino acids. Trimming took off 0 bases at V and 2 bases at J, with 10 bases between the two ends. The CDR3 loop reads CASSYSSGSQETQYF. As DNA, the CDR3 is TGTGCCAGCAGTTACTCGTCCGGGTCGCAAGAGACCCAGTACTTC.

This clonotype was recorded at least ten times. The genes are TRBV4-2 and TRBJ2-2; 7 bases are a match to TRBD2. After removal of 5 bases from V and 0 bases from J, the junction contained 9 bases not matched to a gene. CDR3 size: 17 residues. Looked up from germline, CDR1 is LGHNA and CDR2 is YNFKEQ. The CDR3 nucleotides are TGTGCCAGCAGCGAGACTAGCTACCCTTCGAACACCGGGGAGCTGTTTTTT. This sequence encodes CASSETSYPSNTGELFF.

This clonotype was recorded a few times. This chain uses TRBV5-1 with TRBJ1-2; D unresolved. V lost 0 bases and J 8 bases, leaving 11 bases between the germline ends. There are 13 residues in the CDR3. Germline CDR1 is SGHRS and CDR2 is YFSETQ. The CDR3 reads CASSLASVGGYTF. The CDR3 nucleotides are TGCGCCAGCAGCTTGGCGTCGGTGGGGGGCTACACCTTC.

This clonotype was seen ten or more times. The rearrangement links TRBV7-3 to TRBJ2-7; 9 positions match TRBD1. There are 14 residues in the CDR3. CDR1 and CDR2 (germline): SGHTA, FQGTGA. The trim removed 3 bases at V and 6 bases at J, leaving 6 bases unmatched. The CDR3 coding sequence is TGTGCCAGCAGCTTGACAGGGACAGGGAGCGAGCAGTACTTC. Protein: CASSLTGTGSEQYF.

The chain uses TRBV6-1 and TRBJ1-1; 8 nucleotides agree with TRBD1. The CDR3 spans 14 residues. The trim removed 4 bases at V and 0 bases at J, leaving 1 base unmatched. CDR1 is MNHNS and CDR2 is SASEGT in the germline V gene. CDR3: CASSAQGVNTEAFF. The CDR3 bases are TGTGCCAGCAGTGCACAGGGGGTGAACACTGAAGCTTTCTTT.

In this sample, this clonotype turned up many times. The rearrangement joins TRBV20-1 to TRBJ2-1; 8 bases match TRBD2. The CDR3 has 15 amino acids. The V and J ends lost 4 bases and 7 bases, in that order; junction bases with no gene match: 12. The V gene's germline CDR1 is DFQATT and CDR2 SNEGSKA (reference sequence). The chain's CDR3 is CSAIRLAMSLNEQFF. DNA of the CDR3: TGCAGTGCTATTCGACTAGCGATGAGTCTAAATGAGCAGTTCTTC.

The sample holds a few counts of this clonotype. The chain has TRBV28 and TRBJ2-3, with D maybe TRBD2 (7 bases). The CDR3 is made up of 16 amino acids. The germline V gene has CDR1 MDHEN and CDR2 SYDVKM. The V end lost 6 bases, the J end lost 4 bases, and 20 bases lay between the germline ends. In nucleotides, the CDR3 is TGTGCCAGCAGGGGGGGGGGGCTAGCTGCCGCAGATACGCAGTATTTT. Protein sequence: CASRGGGLAAADTQYF.

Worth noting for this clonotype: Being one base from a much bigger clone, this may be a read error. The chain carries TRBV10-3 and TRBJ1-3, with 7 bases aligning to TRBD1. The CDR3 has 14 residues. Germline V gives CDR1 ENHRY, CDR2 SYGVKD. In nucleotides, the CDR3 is TGTGCCACCCGGGACAGCTTATCCGGAAACACCATGTATTTT. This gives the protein CATRDSLSGNTMYF.

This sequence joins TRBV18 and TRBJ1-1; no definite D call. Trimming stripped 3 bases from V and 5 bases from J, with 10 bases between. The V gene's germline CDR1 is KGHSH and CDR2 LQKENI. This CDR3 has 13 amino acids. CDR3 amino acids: CASSPKRGTEAFF. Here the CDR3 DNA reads TGTGCCAGCTCACCGAAAAGAGGAACTGAAGCTTTCTTT.

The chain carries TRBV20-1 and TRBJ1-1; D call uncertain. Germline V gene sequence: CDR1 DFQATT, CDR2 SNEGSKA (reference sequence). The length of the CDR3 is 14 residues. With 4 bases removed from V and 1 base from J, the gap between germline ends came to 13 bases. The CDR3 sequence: CSATRTGRNTEAFF. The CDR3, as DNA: TGCAGTGCTACAAGGACGGGAAGGAACACTGAAGCTTTCTTT.

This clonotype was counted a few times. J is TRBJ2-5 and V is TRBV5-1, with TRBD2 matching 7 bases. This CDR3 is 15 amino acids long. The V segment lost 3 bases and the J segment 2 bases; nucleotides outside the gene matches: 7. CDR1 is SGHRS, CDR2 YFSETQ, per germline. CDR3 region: CASSSGRGGQETQYF. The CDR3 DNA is TGCGCCAGCAGCTCGGGACGCGGGGGACAAGAGACCCAGTACTTC.

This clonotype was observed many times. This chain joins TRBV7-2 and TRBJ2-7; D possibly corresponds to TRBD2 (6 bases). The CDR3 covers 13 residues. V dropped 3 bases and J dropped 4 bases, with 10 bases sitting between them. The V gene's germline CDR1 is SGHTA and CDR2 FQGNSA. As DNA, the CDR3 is TGTGCCAGCAGCTTTGGACGGGGGTACGAGCAGTACTTC. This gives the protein CASSFGRGYEQYF.

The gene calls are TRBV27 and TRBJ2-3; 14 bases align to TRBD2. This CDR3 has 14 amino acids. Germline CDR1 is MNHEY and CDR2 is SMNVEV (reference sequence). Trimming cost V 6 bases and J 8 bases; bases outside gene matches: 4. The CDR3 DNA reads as TGTGCCAGCAGCTCGGGACTAGCGGGAGTTACGCAGTATTTT. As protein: CASSSGLAGVTQYF.

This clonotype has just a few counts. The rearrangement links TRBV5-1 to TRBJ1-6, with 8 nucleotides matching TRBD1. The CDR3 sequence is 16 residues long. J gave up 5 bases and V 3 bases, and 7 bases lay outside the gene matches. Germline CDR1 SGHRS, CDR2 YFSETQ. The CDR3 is CASSWQGDRNNSPLHF. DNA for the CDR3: TGCGCCAGCAGCTGGCAGGGGGACAGGAATAATTCACCCCTCCACTTT.

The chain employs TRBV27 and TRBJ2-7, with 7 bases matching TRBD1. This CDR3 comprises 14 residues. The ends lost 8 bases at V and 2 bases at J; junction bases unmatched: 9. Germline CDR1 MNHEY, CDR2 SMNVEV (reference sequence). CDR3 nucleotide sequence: TGTGCCAGCGGTGACGGGACAGAGGCCTACGAGCAGTACTTC. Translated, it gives CASGDGTEAYEQYF.

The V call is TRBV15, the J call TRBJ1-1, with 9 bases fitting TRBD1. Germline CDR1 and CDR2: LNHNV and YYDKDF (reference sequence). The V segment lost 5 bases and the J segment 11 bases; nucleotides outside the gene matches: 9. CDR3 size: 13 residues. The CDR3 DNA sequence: TGTGCCACCAGCGCACGTACAGGGGGCCAGGCTTTCTTT. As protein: CATSARTGGQAFF.

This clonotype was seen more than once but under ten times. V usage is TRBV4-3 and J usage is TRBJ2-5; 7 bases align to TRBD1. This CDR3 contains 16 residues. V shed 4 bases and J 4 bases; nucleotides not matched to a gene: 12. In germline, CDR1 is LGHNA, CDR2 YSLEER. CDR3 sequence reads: CASSRSRQGRGETQYF. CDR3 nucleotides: TGCGCCAGCAGCCGAAGTCGACAGGGACGTGGAGAGACCCAGTACTTC.

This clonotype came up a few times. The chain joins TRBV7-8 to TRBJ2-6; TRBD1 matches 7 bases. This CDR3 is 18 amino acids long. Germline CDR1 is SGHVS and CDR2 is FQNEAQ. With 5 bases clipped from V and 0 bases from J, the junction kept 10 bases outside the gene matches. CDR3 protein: CASSVNRGKVSGANVLTF. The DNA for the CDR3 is TGTGCCAGCAGCGTAAACAGGGGAAAAGTCTCTGGGGCCAACGTCCTGACTTTC.

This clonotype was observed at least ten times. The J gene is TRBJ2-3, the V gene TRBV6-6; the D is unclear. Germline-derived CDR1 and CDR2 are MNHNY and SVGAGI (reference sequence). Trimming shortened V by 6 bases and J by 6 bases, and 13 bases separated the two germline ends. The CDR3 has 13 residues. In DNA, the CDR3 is TGTGCCAGCAGCCCGACTGTGGCGGATACGCAGTATTTT. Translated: CASSPTVADTQYF.

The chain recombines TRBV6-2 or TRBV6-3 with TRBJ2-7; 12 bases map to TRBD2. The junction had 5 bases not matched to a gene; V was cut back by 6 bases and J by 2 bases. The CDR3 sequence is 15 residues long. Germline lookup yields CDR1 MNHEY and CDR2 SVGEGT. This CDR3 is CASRELAGGAYEQYF. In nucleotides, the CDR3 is TGTGCCAGCAGGGAACTAGCGGGAGGCGCCTACGAGCAGTACTTC.